These T cell receptor beta chains were read from a single sample in a study of cytomegalovirus exposure and HLA in healthy donors. The table came from immunoSEQ multiplex PCR; TCRdb's copy has only in-frame clones and leaves some out. The data contain around 120,000 clones, under 85% of them singletons. Specimen: PBMCs. The origin of the receptors is a human donor in good health. The conserved cysteine and the conserved F or W are not part of the CDR3 here. The order of the fields is V gene, clone size, J gene, CDR3 protein. Clone sizes are given selectively: once, few, many, or a class where the clone is expanded.

TRBV15	-	TRBJ1-5	ATSGSRNQPQH
TRBV18	few	TRBJ2-2	ASSPLGTTTGELF
TRBV5-8	-	TRBJ1-4	ASSPGGHINEKLF
TRBV6-5	-	TRBJ2-2	ASSYAVGGELF
TRBV11-1	-	TRBJ1-1	ASSQGQGRGTEAF
TRBV5-4	once	TRBJ1-6	ATEPRGTGGNSPLH
TRBV2	many	TRBJ2-1	ASSGLAGGDNEQF
TRBV11-3	-	TRBJ2-7	ASSFRDQGAGEQY
TRBV21-1	-	TRBJ2-3	ASSDQRRLAGGPDTQY
TRBV5-1	-	TRBJ2-7	ASSLGLAGDEQY
TRBV18	few	TRBJ2-3	ASSPLIGQGYGDTQY
TRBV5-1	once	TRBJ2-2	ASSWDRGGELF
TRBV10-3	-	TRBJ2-7	ASSDSSYEQY
TRBV7-6	-	TRBJ1-3	ASSLAPSSLTGRSGNTIY
TRBV28	few	-	ASRQGRAYEQY
TRBV28	once	TRBJ1-6	ASSLLGRGDSPLH
TRBV30	-	TRBJ1-2	AWTAQGVAPYGYT
TRBV18	-	TRBJ2-3	ASSPLSLTSGSTDTQY
TRBV6-5	-	TRBJ1-1	ASSYRNRGNTEAF
TRBV27	few	TRBJ2-7	ASNLGGQAAYEQY
TRBV6-1	once	TRBJ1-2	ASSGRNYGYT
TRBV30	-	TRBJ1-1	AWMGTGMGKTEAF
TRBV25-1	medium-sized	TRBJ2-1	ASSELGRGGIYNEQF
TRBV27	few	TRBJ2-7	ASRNRGLAGGEQY
TRBV5-6	-	TRBJ1-1	ASRIQTGLPEAF
TRBV6-5	-	TRBJ2-1	ASSPTSIDEQF
TRBV7-2	-	TRBJ2-2	ASSPQRGNTGELF
TRBV28	-	-	ASRATSGVYEQY
TRBV12-5	-	TRBJ2-6	ASGLGSGANVLT
TRBV7-9	few	TRBJ2-7	ASSLFSASYEQY
TRBV4-1	-	TRBJ2-7	ASSPGLAGALVSEQY
TRBV28	-	TRBJ2-1	AAGLQINEQF
TRBV7-3	-	TRBJ2-2	ASSSPGTSFGTGELF
TRBV29-1	-	TRBJ2-3	SAEGVREGSADTQY
TRBV18	-	TRBJ2-1	ASSPQGASTNEQF
TRBV5-4	-	TRBJ2-6	ASSPLGTNSGANVLT
TRBV5-1	-	TRBJ2-4	ASSGGTGALRGVVKNIQY
TRBV5-8	-	TRBJ1-5	ASSLALVTGDSNQPQH
TRBV27	-	TRBJ1-2	ASSTLARTSGGYT
TRBV10-3	-	TRBJ1-3	AISESGRQIVGNTIY
TRBV19	-	TRBJ1-5	ASRATGANQPQH
TRBV6-5	-	TRBJ2-2	ASSYGRGTNTGELF
TRBV29-1	-	TRBJ2-6	SVEEGHSGANVLT
TRBV6-5	-	TRBJ2-7	ATNAGDYEQY
TRBV7-2	-	TRBJ1-4	ASSSGQGDEKLF
TRBV9	-	TRBJ2-1	ASSVVPGGPNNEQF
TRBV4-1	-	TRBJ2-1	ASSQDPSGDKGDEQF
TRBV7-9	-	TRBJ2-7	ASSPSVGSYEQY
TRBV2	-	TRBJ2-6	ASSRARGANVLT